Reported below is one T cell receptor (beta chain). Healthy adults negative for HIV, lacking recent acute infections or vaccinations, served as donors. These data come from a study of shared clonotypes between healthy human individuals. CDR1 is SNHLY and CDR2 is FYNNEI in the germline V gene. This CDR3 contains 15 residues. V was clipped by 5 bases and J by 1 base, with 13 bases between them. Deep was the level used in running the assay. Here immunoSEQ multiplex PCR was the method, and the copy in TCRdb shows in-frame clones only, minus some. The sample shows approximately 500,000 clones, about 75% of them seen only once.

What was sequenced was PBMCs. The V call is TRBV2, the J call TRBJ2-3; a possible D gene is TRBD1 (6 bases). The source of this sequence is a middle-aged woman in good health. Some clones in this sample may be carry-over from other donors' samples. CDR3: CASSNRARGTDTQYF. CDR3 in DNA: TGTGCCAGCAGTAACAGGGCCAGGGGCACAGATACGCAGTATTTT.